This T cell receptor (beta chain) was identified in a study of metastatic and nonmetastatic thyroid tumors. No treatment had been given to any patient before thyroid surgery. TCRdb re-analyzed the PCR reads using MiXCR. The sample has 30,000 to 40,000 clones, around a sixth seen once. This clone turned up a few times. V shed 9 bases and J shed 3 bases, with 9 bases lying between them. CDR1 is MNHNS, CDR2 SASEGT, per germline. This CDR3 has 13 residues. Sequenced material: blood. The receptor comes from a female donor with papillary thyroid cancer or a benign thyroid nodule (not recorded which). Some clones in this sample may be carry-over from other donors' samples. The chain recombines TRBV6-1 with TRBJ1-6; D is unresolved. CDR3 region: CARHGIYNSPLHF. DNA for the CDR3: TGTGCCAGACACGGAATCTATAATTCACCCCTCCACTTT.